The 2 T cell receptor beta chains in this list originate from one sample, sequenced in a study of cytomegalovirus exposure and HLA in healthy donors. PCR used 60 Vbeta primers and 13 Jbeta primers. The data were produced by immunoSEQ multiplex PCR, yet TCRdb's version contains in-frame clones alone and is incomplete. Of roughly 170,000 clones listed, 70% to 90% are singletons. Sequenced: PBMCs. These TCRs come from a woman aged 18-35 years in good health and CMV-seronegative.

The table lists this clone with a few counts. This chain joins TRBV7-2 and TRBJ2-5; D remains ambiguous. Near its end, the DNA agrees better with TRBJ2-7, so the J call may be wrong. The CDR3 is 15 amino acids. CDR1 SGHTA and CDR2 FQGNSA come from the germline V gene. The CDR3 loop reads CASSLAPGSPYEQYF. The CDR3 region has the DNA TGTGCCAGCAGTCTCGCCCCCGGGTCCCCCTACGAGCAGTACTTC.

The gene calls are TRBV27 and TRBJ1-1; D call uncertain. Germline CDR1 MNHEY, CDR2 SMNVEV (reference sequence). V was clipped by 5 bases and J by 0 bases, with 10 bases between them. This CDR3 region has 14 residues. This chain's CDR3 is CASSPYRMNTEAFF. DNA for the CDR3: TGTGCCAGCAGTCCGTATAGAATGAACACTGAAGCTTTCTTT.